This is a list of T cell receptor beta chains from one sample in a study of tumor-infiltrating lymphocytes in primary liver carcinoma. MiXCR, run by TCRdb on the multiplex PCR reads, gives a single entry per CDR3 protein. This sample has about 78,000 distinct CDR3 sequences, with 71% found just once. The specimen sequenced was liver tumor tissue from sampling region 4. The receptor set was obtained from a woman aged 60 to 75 with primary liver carcinoma and hepatitis B virus infection. CDR3s include the opening cysteine and the closing phenylalanine or tryptophan. The D gene is left open where the match is weak. The size field is filled for only some rows; it gives once, few, many or a size class.

CDR3nt	CDR3aa	j_gene	v_gene	abundance	d_gene
TGCGCCAGCAGCTTTAGCGGGAGTCCCAATGATCAGTTCTTC	CASSFSGSPNDQFF	TRBJ2-1	TRBV5-1	.	TRBD2
TGTACCAGCAGCACTTACAGAACCTACGAGCAGTACTTC	CTSSTYRTYEQYF	TRBJ2-7	TRBV14	.	.
TGTGCCAGCATTCGATTAGCGGGAGCTATGGGTGAGCAGCTCTTC	CASIRLAGAMGEQLF	TRBJ2-1	TRBV12-3/TRBV12-4	.	TRBD2
TGTGCCAACAGAAAAACCCCAGTGGACGAGCAGTACTTC	CANRKTPVDEQYF	TRBJ2-7	TRBV28	.	.
TGCGTCAGCAGCTTGGCCGCGGGTTGGGAGCAGTTCTTT	CVSSLAAGWEQFF	TRBJ2-1	TRBV5-1	.	.
TGTTCCAGCAGCTCGGGACTAGCGCGAGGAAAGCAGTACTTC	CSSSSGLARGKQYF	TRBJ2-7	TRBV6-5	.	TRBD2
TGCACCAGCAGGGGACAGTCGGACACTGAAGCTTTCTTT	CTSRGQSDTEAFF	TRBJ1-1	TRBV10-2	.	TRBD1
TGTGCCAGCAGCCTTCTCGGGACGATGACCCATGGCTACACCTTC	CASSLLGTMTHGYTF	TRBJ1-2	TRBV14	.	.
TGTGCCAGCAGTCCCGGGGGGGCGAGCTCCTACGAGCAGTTCTTC	CASSPGGASSYEQFF	TRBJ2-1	TRBV28	.	TRBD2
TGTGCGTGCAGCCCTCCGCAAGGACGGACCGGGGAGCTGTTTTTT	CACSPPQGRTGELFF	TRBJ2-2	TRBV11-2	.	.
TGCAGCGTTAGTAACCAAGGGAGCGCGGATACGCAGTATTTT	CSVSNQGSADTQYF	TRBJ2-3	TRBV29-1	.	.
TGTGCCAGCAGCTTATCGGCAAGAGGGGACACTGAAGCTTCCTTT	CASSLSARGDTEASF	TRBJ1-1	TRBV11-2	.	.
TGTGCCAGCAGTTACCTAGCGGGAGACGGGAACATTCAGTACTTC	CASSYLAGDGNIQYF	TRBJ2-4	TRBV6-5	medium-sized	TRBD2
TGTACCAGCAGATTAGACGGGAGCACTAATGAGCAGTTCTTC	CTSRLDGSTNEQFF	TRBJ2-1	TRBV11-3	.	.
TGTGACAGCAGTTTGGGCACAGATACGCATTATTTT	CDSSLGTDTHYF	TRBJ2-3	TRBV6-6	.	.
TGTGCCAGCAGCCAACCATACAGGGGTGAGAACACTGAAGCTTTCTTT	CASSQPYRGENTEAFF	TRBJ1-1	TRBV4-2	many	TRBD1
TGTGCCTGCAGTTTATGGACAGGGGGTAACTATGGCTACACCTTC	CACSLWTGGNYGYTF	TRBJ1-2	TRBV28	.	TRBD1
TGTGCTAGTGGTTTGGCACCCACGGATTCGGTGAGGGGCTACACCTTC	CASGLAPTDSVRGYTF	TRBJ1-2	TRBV12-5	many	.
TGTGTCAGCAGTTCCGGGACTCCTACCTACAACGAGCAGTTCTTC	CVSSSGTPTYNEQFF	TRBJ2-1	TRBV12-3/TRBV12-4	.	.
.	CSVASGSYEHYF	TRBJ2-7	TRBV29-1	.	.
TGTGCCAGCAGACACAGAGCTCAAAGGGCTGATCAGACCCAGCATTTT	CASRHRAQRADQTQHF	TRBJ1-5	TRBV6-1	.	.
TGTGCCAGCTCACCACGTCGAGGGGCGCTGGGCGAGCAGTACTTC	CASSPRRGALGEQYF	TRBJ2-7	TRBV18	few	.
TGTGCCGGCAGCATAGAGACCCAGTACTTC	CAGSIETQYF	TRBJ2-5	TRBV12-3/TRBV12-4	.	.
TGTGCCAGCAGTCCCACGGGGCACACAGATACGCAGTATTTT	CASSPTGHTDTQYF	TRBJ2-3	TRBV12-3/TRBV12-4	many	.
TGTGCCAGCAGTTTAAACCCCCTCGGGGAGCTGTTTTTT	CASSLNPLGELFF	TRBJ2-2	TRBV28	.	.
TGCGCCAGCAGCTTGTTGTTGGGAGGGGGCAATGAGCAGTTCTTC	CASSLLLGGGNEQFF	TRBJ2-1	TRBV5-1	.	.
TGTACCAGCAGCTTAACCGGGGGCAGGGGTTTAAGGACTGAAGCTCTCTTT	CTSSLTGGRGLRTEALF	TRBJ1-1	TRBV7-8	once	.